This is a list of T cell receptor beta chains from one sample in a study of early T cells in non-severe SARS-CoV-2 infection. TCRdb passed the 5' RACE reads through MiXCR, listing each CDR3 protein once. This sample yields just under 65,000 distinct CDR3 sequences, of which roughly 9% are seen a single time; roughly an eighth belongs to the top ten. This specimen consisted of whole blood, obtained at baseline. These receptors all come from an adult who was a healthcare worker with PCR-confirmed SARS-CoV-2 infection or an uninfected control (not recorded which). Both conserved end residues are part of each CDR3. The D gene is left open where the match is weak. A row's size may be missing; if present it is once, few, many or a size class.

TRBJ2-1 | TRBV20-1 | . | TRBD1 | CSASYRGSYNEQFF | TGCAGTGCTAGCTACAGGGGTTCCTACAATGAGCAGTTCTTC
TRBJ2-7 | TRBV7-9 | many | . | CASSPYYEQYF | TGTGCCAGCAGCCCGTACTACGAGCAGTACTTC
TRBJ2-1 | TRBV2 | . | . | CAALVRGKFGNEQFF | TGTGCCGCCCTCGTAAGGGGGAAGTTCGGCAATGAGCAGTTCTTC
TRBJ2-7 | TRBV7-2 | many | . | CASSLAAGAYEQYF | TGTGCCAGCAGCTTAGCGGCAGGGGCCTACGAGCAGTACTTC
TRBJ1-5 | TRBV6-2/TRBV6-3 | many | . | CASSYGGQQNQPQHF | TGTGCCAGCAGTTACGGGGGTCAGCAGAATCAGCCCCAGCATTTT
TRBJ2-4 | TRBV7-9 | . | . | CASSLAEAKNIQYF | TGTGCCAGCAGCTTAGCGGAAGCCAAAAACATTCAGTACTTC
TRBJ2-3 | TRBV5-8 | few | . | CASSVRRGADTQYF | TGTGCCAGCAGCGTTAGACGAGGGGCAGATACGCAGTATTTT
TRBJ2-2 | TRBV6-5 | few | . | CASRQLTGELFF | TGTGCCAGCAGACAACTTACCGGGGAGCTGTTTTTT
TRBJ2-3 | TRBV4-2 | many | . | CASSQFRDAQYF | TGTGCCAGCAGCCAATTTCGGGACGCGCAGTATTTT
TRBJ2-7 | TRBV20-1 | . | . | CSAPADILLSYEQYF | TGCAGTGCCCCGGCGGACATCCTATTATCCTACGAGCAGTACTTC
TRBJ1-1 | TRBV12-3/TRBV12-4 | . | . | CASSFAQTEAFF | TGTGCCAGCAGTTTCGCGCAGACTGAAGCTTTCTTT
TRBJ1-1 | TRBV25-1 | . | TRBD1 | CASSENPQGTEAFF | TGTGCCAGCAGTGAAAACCCACAGGGGACTGAAGCTTTCTTT
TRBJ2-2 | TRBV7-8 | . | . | CASSSRQGDTGELFF | TGTGCCAGCAGTTCGAGGCAGGGTGACACCGGGGAGCTGTTTTTT
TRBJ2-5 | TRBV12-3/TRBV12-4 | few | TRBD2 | CASSSPPGTSGSREETQYF | TGTGCCAGTTCTTCCCCCCCTGGGACTAGCGGGAGCAGGGAAGAGACCCAGTACTTC
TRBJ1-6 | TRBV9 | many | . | CASSVEDTPLPLHF | TGTGCCAGCAGCGTTGAGGACACCCCGCTTCCCCTCCACTTT
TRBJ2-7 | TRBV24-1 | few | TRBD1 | CATSAGGSSYEQYF | TGTGCCACCAGCGCAGGGGGCAGCTCCTACGAGCAGTACTTC
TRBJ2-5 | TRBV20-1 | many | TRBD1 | CSAGHRGPETQYF | TGCAGTGCTGGCCACAGGGGGCCCGAGACCCAGTACTTC
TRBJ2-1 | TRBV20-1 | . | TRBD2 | CSASTAPTSGGEQFF | TGCAGTGCTAGCACGGCCCCGACTAGCGGGGGGGAGCAGTTCTTC
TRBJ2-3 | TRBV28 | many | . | CASRTLSARGGDTQYF | TGTGCCAGCAGAACCTTATCGGCCCGAGGGGGAGATACGCAGTATTTT
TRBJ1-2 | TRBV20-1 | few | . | CSARGQWGYTF | TGCAGTGCTCGGGGACAATGGGGCTACACCTTC
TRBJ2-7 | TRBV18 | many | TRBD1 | CASSSWDRDYEQYF | TGTGCCAGCTCATCGTGGGACAGAGACTACGAGCAGTACTTC
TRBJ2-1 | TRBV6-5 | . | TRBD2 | CASSLQSLAGAQFF | TGTGCCAGCAGTTTACAATCTCTAGCGGGAGCGCAGTTCTTC
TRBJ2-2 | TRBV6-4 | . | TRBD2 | CASSDSARGDTGELFF | TGTGCCAGCAGTGACTCGGCCCGGGGGGACACCGGGGAGCTGTTTTTT
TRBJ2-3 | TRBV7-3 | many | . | CASSLNAGGTYTQYF | TGTGCCAGCAGCCTTAACGCCGGGGGCACATATACGCAGTATTTT
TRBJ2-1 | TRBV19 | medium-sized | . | CASSLGFGFSYNEQFF | TGTGCCAGTAGTCTTGGGTTCGGGTTCTCCTACAATGAGCAGTTCTTC
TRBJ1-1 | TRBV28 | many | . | CASSLSGQGGTEAFF | TGTGCCAGCAGTTTATCGGGACAAGGGGGCACTGAAGCTTTCTTT